This T cell receptor (beta chain) was retrieved from a study of human T cells and chemical hapten exposure. Noted time point: pre-sensitization, week 0. Described treatment: therapeutic diphenylcyclopropenone sensitization with weekly scalp DPC. Germline loops: CDR1 SGHNT, CDR2 YYREEE (reference sequence). The CDR3 totals 14 residues. V lost 5 bases and J 2 bases, leaving 14 bases between the germline ends. The library tagged each cDNA molecule with unique molecular identifiers. Via MiXCR, TCRdb re-called the RACE reads, giving one row per CDR3 protein. This table has roughly 100,000 distinct CDR3 sequences, roughly 12% appearing once.

The chain has TRBV5-4 and TRBJ2-7; either TRBD1 or TRBD2 may fit D (5 bases each). This receptor was taken from a woman aged 45-65 years with alopecia areata. Some clones in this sample may be carry-over from other donors' samples. Here the sequenced sample was whole blood, taken in connection with sensitization to the hapten diphenylcyclopropenone (DPC). As DNA, the CDR3 is TGTGCCAGCAGTAAACAGGACTCGACCTACGAGCAGTACTTC. It is translated as CASSKQDSTYEQYF.